Described below is a single TCR beta chain sequence and its context. All enrollees were roughly 18 to 89 years old and from 25 or so US areas. The V gene lost 0 bases and the J gene lost 1 base, with 9 bases spanning the gap. The CDR3 covers 16 residues. The germline V gene encodes CDR1 SGHVS and CDR2 FQNEAQ. This record belongs to a study of blood T cell repertoires in COVID-19. Study details: Samples of COVID-19 (acute and convalescent) were obtained from the United States, Italy and Spain. T cells, B-cell-depleted T cells, or PBMCs supplied cDNA or gDNA.

In the source study's methods: Amplification with reference gene primers provided the estimates of nucleated cell counts. Produced via immunoSEQ multiplex PCR; TCRdb's table is partial and in-frame only. V, J and clone size reflect that table, while D and trimming were determined from the DNA. The sample lists about 200,000 clones, 65% to 85% occurring once. Material for sequencing was PBMCs or T cells enriched from blood (not recorded which). The rearrangement joins TRBV7-8 to TRBJ2-2, with a tentative D call TRBD2 (5 bases). This receptor was obtained from a woman between 40 and 50 years old with acute COVID-19. The DNA for the CDR3 is TGTGCCAGCAGCTTAGCCGGGATGATGAACACCGGGGAGCTGTTTTTT. Encoded protein: CASSLAGMMNTGELFF.